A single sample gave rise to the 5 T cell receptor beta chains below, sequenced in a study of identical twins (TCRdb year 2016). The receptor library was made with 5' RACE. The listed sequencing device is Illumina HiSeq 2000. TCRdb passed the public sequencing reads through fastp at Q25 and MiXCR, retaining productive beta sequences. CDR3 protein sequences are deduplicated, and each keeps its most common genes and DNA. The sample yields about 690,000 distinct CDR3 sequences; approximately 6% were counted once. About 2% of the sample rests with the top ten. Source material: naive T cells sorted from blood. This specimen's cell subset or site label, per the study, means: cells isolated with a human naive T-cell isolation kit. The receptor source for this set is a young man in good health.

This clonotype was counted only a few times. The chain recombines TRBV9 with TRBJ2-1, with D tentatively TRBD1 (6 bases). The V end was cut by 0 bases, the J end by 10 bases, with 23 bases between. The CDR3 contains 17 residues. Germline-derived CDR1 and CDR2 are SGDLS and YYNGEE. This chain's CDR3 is CASSVDPQGSTLEEQFF. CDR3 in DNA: TGTGCCAGCAGCGTAGACCCGCAGGGGTCAACTCTCGAGGAGCAGTTCTTC.

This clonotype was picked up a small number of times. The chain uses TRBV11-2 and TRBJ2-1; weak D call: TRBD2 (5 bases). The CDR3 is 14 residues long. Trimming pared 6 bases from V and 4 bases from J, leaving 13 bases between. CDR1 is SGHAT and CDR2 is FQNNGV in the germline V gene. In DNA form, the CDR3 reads TGTGCCAGCAGAAGCCCACGAGGGTACAATGAGCAGTTCTTC. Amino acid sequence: CASRSPRGYNEQFF.

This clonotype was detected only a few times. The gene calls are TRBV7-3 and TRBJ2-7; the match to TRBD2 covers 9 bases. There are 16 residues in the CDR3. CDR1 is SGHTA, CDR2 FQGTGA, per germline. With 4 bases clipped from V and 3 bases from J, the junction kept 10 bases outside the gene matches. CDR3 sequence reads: CASSSGGGRGGYEQYF. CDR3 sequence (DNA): TGTGCCAGCAGCTCCGGAGGCGGGAGGGGGGGCTACGAGCAGTACTTC. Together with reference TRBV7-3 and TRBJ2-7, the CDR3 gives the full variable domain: GAGVSQTPSNKVTEKGKYVELRCDPISGHTALYWYRQSLGQGPEFLIYFQGTGAADDSGLPNDRFFAVRPEGSVSTLKIQRTERGDSAVYLCASSSGGGRGGYEQYFGPGTRLTVT.

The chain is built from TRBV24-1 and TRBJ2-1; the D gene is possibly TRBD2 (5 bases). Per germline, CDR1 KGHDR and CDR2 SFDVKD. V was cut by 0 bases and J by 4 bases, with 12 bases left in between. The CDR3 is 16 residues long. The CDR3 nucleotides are TGTGCCACCAGTGATTTGAGAAGCGGCACGTACAATGAGCAGTTCTTC. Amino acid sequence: CATSDLRSGTYNEQFF.

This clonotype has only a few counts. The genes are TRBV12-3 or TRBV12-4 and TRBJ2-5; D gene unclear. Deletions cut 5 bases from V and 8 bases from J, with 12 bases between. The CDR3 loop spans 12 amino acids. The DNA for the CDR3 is TGTGCCAGCAGTCCCGCTAGGTTTACCCAGTACTTC. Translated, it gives CASSPARFTQYF.